The 14 T cell receptor beta chains below come from one sample, sequenced in a study of T cells in women clearing cervical HPV infection. Method: immunoSEQ multiplex PCR; TCRdb's copy keeps in-frame clones and lacks some. The sample has 40,000 to 60,000 clones; the top ten hold approximately 1%. The material sequenced was blood buffy coat. The receptors were gathered from a woman between 18 and 70 years old with a cervical HPV16 infection that either progressed to CIN3+ or cleared (not recorded which).

About this clone itself: The read is 3 residues too short to cover the CDR3 end, so that end is filled in from the germline J gene. This chain uses TRBV2 with TRBJ2-5; 9 bases line up with TRBD1. In germline, CDR1 is SNHLY, CDR2 FYNNEI. The CDR3 consists of 14 residues. V dropped 8 bases and J dropped 2; count of bases not matched to a gene: 6. CDR3 bases read: TGTGCCAGCGCTACAGGGGGCCTTCAAGAGACC. Translating gives CASATGGLQET. The whole CDR3 sequence is CASATGGLQETQYF. The full variable domain, in which reference TRBV2 and TRBJ2-5 provide the parts outside the CDR3, is EPEVTQTPSHQVTQMGQEVILRCVPISNHLYFYWYRQILGQKVEFLVSFYNNEISEKSEIFDDQFSVERPDGSNFTLKIRSTKLEDSAMYFCASATGGLQETQYFGPGTRLLVL.

Regarding this clone: The read halts 3 residues ahead of the CDR3 end, with the missing end drawn from the germline J gene. The chain employs TRBV6-1 and TRBJ1-6; D possibly corresponds to TRBD1 (5 bases). V was cut by 4 bases and J by 4 bases, with 11 bases left in between. Germline V gene data show CDR1 as MNHNS and CDR2 as SASEGT. The CDR3 runs 15 residues. The chain's CDR3 is CASSGQSAYNSPLHF. Incomplete CDR3 DNA: TGTGCCAGCAGTGGACAGTCCGCTTATAATTCACCC.

In regard to this clone: The read falls 3 residues short of the CDR3 end, and the missing part is taken from the germline J gene. The same CDR3 is also encoded by other DNA sequences in this sample. This chain links TRBV20-1 with TRBJ1-2, with 8 nucleotides matching TRBD1. CDR3 length equals 12 residues. V lost 5 bases to trimming and J lost 4 bases; unmatched junction nucleotides: 3. Germline CDR1 and CDR2: DFQATT and SNEGSKA (reference sequence). The sequenced CDR3 bases are TGCAGTGCTCGGACAGGGACCTATGGC. Protein: CSARTGTYG. The whole CDR3 reads CSARTGTYGYTF.

In regard to this clone: Read sequence stops 3 residues before the CDR3 end, and the germline J gene provides the missing end. The V and J genes are TRBV14 and TRBJ2-7; perhaps TRBD1 as D (5 bases). This CDR3 spans 12 amino acids. V was clipped by 8 bases and J by 5 bases, with 13 bases between them. Germline CDR1 is SGHDN and CDR2 is FVKESK. The CDR3 reads CASGHRTHEQYF. Incomplete CDR3 DNA: TGTGCCAGCGGACACAGGACCCACGAG.

About this clone: The CDR3 end falls 3 residues outside the read, so it is completed with the germline J gene. The chain links TRBV4-2 to TRBJ1-4, with a tentative D call TRBD1 (6 bases). V dropped 4 bases and J dropped 8 bases, with 11 bases sitting between them. Germline CDR1 and CDR2: LGHNA and YNFKEQ. This CDR3 contains 13 residues. Incomplete CDR3 DNA: TGTGCCAGCAGCCTGCCAGGGGCGGAAAAA. It encodes CASSLPGAEK. The whole CDR3 is CASSLPGAEKLFF.

For this clone: Read coverage stops 3 residues before the CDR3 terminus; the germline J gene supplies the remainder. The V and J genes are TRBV7-2 and TRBJ2-4; 7 positions match TRBD2. The CDR3 spans 14 residues. Per the germline V gene, CDR1 is SGHTA and CDR2 is FQGNSA. Trimming took 5 bases from V and 8 from J; bases not matched to a gene: 9. This chain's CDR3 is CASSLRLAGDIQYF. CDR3 DNA, as far as it was read: TGTGCCAGCAGCCTCCGACTAGCAGGTGACATT. The whole variable domain, filled in from reference TRBV7-2 and TRBJ2-4, reads GAGVSQSPSNKVTEKGKDVELRCDPISGHTALYWYRQSLGQGLEFLIYFQGNSAPDKSGLPSDRFSAERTGGSVSTLTIQRTQQEDSAVYLCASSLRLAGDIQYFGAGTRLSVL.

As regards this clone: The read comes to an end 3 residues before the CDR3 does, leaving the germline J gene to fill in the end. J is TRBJ1-1 and V is TRBV28; weak D call: TRBD1 (6 bases). With 11 bases removed from V and 5 bases from J, the gap between germline ends came to 27 bases. This CDR3 region has 16 residues. The germline CDR1 and CDR2 sequences are MDHEN and SYDVKM. The CDR3 DNA, read in part, is TGTGCCGTCCTGGAAGTCGGGCGGGTCAGGGGAACTGAA. Translation gives CAVLEVGRVRGTE. The full CDR3 reads CAVLEVGRVRGTEAFF.

On this clone itself: The CDR3 is cut off 3 residues early in the read; its end comes from the germline J gene. This chain connects TRBV10-1 to TRBJ1-2, with D unclear. The CDR3 spans 13 residues. Per the germline V gene, CDR1 is WNHNN and CDR2 is SYGVQD (reference sequence). The sequenced CDR3 bases are TGCGCCAGCAGTGAGTCTCCCACTCGAGGC. Its translation is CASSESPTRG. The complete CDR3 sequence is CASSESPTRGYTF.

Note on this clone: Sequencing ends 3 residues short of the CDR3 end; the germline J gene provides the rest. The V and J genes are TRBV6-1 and TRBJ2-2, with a possible D match to TRBD1 (5 bases). Per germline, CDR1 MNHNS and CDR2 SASEGT. The CDR3 is 14 residues long. The V end was cut by 4 bases, the J end by 3 bases, with 9 bases between. CDR3 sequence reads: CASSAPTDTGELFF. The sequenced part of the CDR3 DNA is TGTGCCAGCAGTGCTCCGACAGACACCGGGGAG.

Remarks on this clone: The read gets to within 3 residues of the CDR3 end, and the germline J gene fills in the rest. The chain couples TRBV2 to TRBJ1-2; D is possibly TRBD1 (5 bases). The CDR3 sequence is 14 residues long. Per the germline V gene, CDR1 is SNHLY and CDR2 is FYNNEI. The sequenced CDR3 bases are TGTGCCAGCAGCGAGTGGGGGGACGCAGATACC. Translation: CASSEWGDADT. The CDR3 in full is CASSEWGDADTYTF.

As concerns this clone: The read gets to within 3 residues of the CDR3 end, and the germline J gene fills in the rest. The genes are TRBV2 and TRBJ2-5, with 9 bases matching TRBD2. V shed 4 bases, J shed 2 bases, and the junction held 8 bases outside the gene matches. Germline V CDR1 and CDR2: SNHLY, FYNNEI. This CDR3 is built from 16 residues. The CDR3 protein is CASSGKGTSIQETQYF. Incomplete CDR3 DNA: TGTGCCAGCAGTGGAAAAGGGACTAGCATACAAGAGACC.

Concerning this clone: The read is 3 residues too short to cover the CDR3 end, so that end is filled in from the germline J gene. The J gene is TRBJ2-7, the V gene TRBV20-1; the D gene is possibly TRBD1 (5 bases). V dropped 2 bases and J dropped 3 bases, with 8 bases sitting between them. Germline CDR1 is DFQATT and CDR2 is SNEGSKA (reference sequence). CDR3 size: 12 residues. The covered CDR3 bases are TGCAGTGCTAGAAGACAGCGCTACGAG. Amino acid sequence: CSARRQRYE. The CDR3, in full, reads CSARRQRYEQYF.

A word on this clone: Read coverage stops 3 residues before the CDR3 terminus; the germline J gene supplies the remainder. This rearrangement joins TRBV5-1 to TRBJ1-4, with D possibly being TRBD1 (6 bases). V was pared by 4 bases and J by 8 bases, with 18 bases between. This CDR3 spans 15 amino acids. Per germline, CDR1 SGHRS and CDR2 YFSETQ. The CDR3 protein is CASSPTGGLGEKLFF. The sequenced CDR3 bases are TGCGCCAGCAGCCCCACCGGGGGGCTCGGGGAAAAA.

Comment on this clone: Read data end 3 residues before the CDR3 end; the end is taken from the germline J gene. The chain couples TRBV30 to TRBJ2-2, with D tentatively TRBD2 (5 bases). Germline CDR1 reads GTSNPN; CDR2 reads SVGIG (reference sequence). With 0 bases removed from V and 1 base from J, the gap between germline ends came to 21 bases. This CDR3 region has 19 residues. CDR3 bases read: TGTGCCTGGAGTGTAGAAATCAAGCTAGGACTCCGGAACACCGGGGAG. It codes for CAWSVEIKLGLRNTGE. The entire CDR3 reads CAWSVEIKLGLRNTGELFF.